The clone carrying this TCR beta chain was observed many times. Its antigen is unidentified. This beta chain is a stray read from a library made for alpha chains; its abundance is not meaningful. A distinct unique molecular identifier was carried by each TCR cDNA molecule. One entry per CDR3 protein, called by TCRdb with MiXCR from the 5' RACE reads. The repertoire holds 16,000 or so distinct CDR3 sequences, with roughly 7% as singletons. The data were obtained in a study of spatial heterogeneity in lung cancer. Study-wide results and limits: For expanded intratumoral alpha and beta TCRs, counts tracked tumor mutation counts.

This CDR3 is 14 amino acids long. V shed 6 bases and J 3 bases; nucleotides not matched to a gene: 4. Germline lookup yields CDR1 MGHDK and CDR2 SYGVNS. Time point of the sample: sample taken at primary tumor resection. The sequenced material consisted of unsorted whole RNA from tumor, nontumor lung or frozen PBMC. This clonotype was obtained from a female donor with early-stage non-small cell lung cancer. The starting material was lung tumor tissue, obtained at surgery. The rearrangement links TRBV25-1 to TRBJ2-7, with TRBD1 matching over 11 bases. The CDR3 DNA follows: TGTGCCAGCAGCCGGACAGGGGGCGGCTACGAGCAGTACTTC. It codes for CASSRTGGGYEQYF.